What follows describes a single TCR beta chain. The antigen is not known. A much larger clonotype is one base distant, so this may be a read error. This CDR3 spans 15 amino acids. The germline gives CDR1 SGHTA, CDR2 FQGNSA. The data originate from a study of molecular identifiers for immune sequencing clone quantification. Regarding the study as a whole: Jurkat TCR RNA spiked in from one cell could reportedly be detected among approximately 980,000 naive cells.

TCRdb processed the PCR reads anew with MiXCR; each CDR3 protein has one entry. In the table there are over 600,000 distinct CDR3 sequences, 15% to 20% of which are singletons. The rearrangement uses TRBV7-2 and TRBJ2-7; a possible D gene is TRBD2 (7 bases). The sample was naive CD8+ T cells from blood, with Jurkat cell RNA spiked in. Subset defined: FACS-sorted CD8+CD4-CCR7+CD45RA+ naive T cells. This TCR derives from a human donor in good health. Some libraries in this study had Jurkat cell RNA spiked in. The CDR3: CAGSPTAGATYEQYF. Here the CDR3 DNA reads TGTGCCGGCAGCCCAACGGCGGGGGCCACCTACGAGCAGTACTTC.